This entry concerns a single T cell receptor (beta chain). The specificity of this receptor is unknown. No base quality values were provided; no much bigger clone lies one nucleotide off. This sample was included in a study of T-cell reconstitution after alpha-beta-depleted transplantation in children (TCRdb year 2016). Regarding the research as a whole: The study quantitatively tracked T-cell immune reconstitution after TCRalphabeta/CD19-depleted allogeneic hematopoietic cell transplantation in children using TCR repertoire profiling. Points the paper makes about the study in general: About two months after transplant, the apparently early recovery of alphabetaT-cell counts reportedly depended on just several hundred clones that had expanded rapidly and came from non-depleted graft cells. Over the following months the frequencies of hyperexpanded clones went down, and after one year T-cell counts and TCRbeta diversity were mostly credited to newly produced T cells. The high TCRbeta diversity at day 60 in some patients was ascribed to recipient T cells and intrathymic progenitors that had survived conditioning.

The treatment or condition label on this specimen signifies: allogeneic hematopoietic cell transplantation with graft depleted of TCRalphabeta T cells and CD19 B cells. TCRalphabeta/CD19-depleted allogeneic hematopoietic cell grafts were given to the transplant recipients, all of whom were children. There are 15 amino acids in the CDR3, from cysteine to phenylalanine inclusive. The entry retains the CDR3 DNA only, 45 bases that are in frame from base 1. V is clipped by 6 bases and J by 2 bases, and the sequence between their germline boundaries is 17 bases long. In the germline V gene, CDR1 corresponds to SGHRS and CDR2 to YFSETQ. Libraries were prepared through PCR. These reads were obtained on an Illumina HiSeq 2500. Molecular barcoding was employed in the preparation of TCR libraries, with unique molecular identifiers being used to normalize TCRbeta repertoire quantification. Using fastp trimming at Q25 and MiXCR clonotype assembly, TCRdb reanalyzed the public sequencing data and kept in-frame beta chains. A single entry per CDR3 protein holds the most common genes and DNA from its merged rows. The sample table holds 530,000 or so distinct CDR3 sequences, of which over 25% were seen once. The ten largest account for less than 40% of the sample.

The sequenced sample was PBMCs, obtained before TCRalphabeta/CD19-depleted stem cell transplant. This sequence originates from a boy in the first two years of life with Wiskott-Aldrich syndrome, due to receive a stem cell transplant. The receptor chain draws on TRBV5-1 and TRBJ2-5; the D segment could be TRBD2, given 7 matching bases. The CDR3 region has the sequence CASIEGGTPQETQYF. In nucleotide form, the sequence is TGCGCCAGCATCGAGGGGGGGACACCTCAAGAGACCCAGTACTTC.